These 5 T cell receptor beta chains came from one sample sequenced in a study of CD8+CD57+ T cells in acquired aplastic anemia. Genomic DNA served as template for TCR beta VDJ and CDR3 profiling. TCRdb independently ran MiXCR on the reads; one entry per CDR3 protein. The data contain some 160,000 distinct CDR3 sequences, roughly 48% of them seen just once; the ten biggest clones take up 2.5% to 3.5%. Patients picked for sequencing had shown CD8+CD57+ cell expansion detected by flow cytometry. The sample taken for sequencing was sorted CD4+, CD8+, or CD8+CD57+ T cells (not recorded which) from PBMCs. The origin of the receptors is a human donor with aplastic anemia.

This clonotype has at least ten counts. The chain employs TRBV25-1 and TRBJ2-7, with D maybe TRBD1 (6 bases). The length of the CDR3 is 13 residues. The V end was cut by 8 bases, the J end by 3 bases, with 14 bases between. CDR1 MGHDK and CDR2 SYGVNS come from the germline V gene. CDR3 residues: CASVAGTFYEQYF. In DNA, the CDR3 is TGTGCCAGCGTAGCAGGGACATTCTACGAGCAGTACTTC.

This clonotype was seen only a few times. This chain joins TRBV30 and TRBJ2-1; TRBD2 aligns across 10 bases. CDR1 is GTSNPN and CDR2 is SVGIG in the germline V gene (reference sequence). This CDR3 has 14 residues. After removal of 8 bases from V and 0 bases from J, the junction contained 4 bases not matched to a gene. DNA of the CDR3: TGTGCCGGACGACTAGCGGGCTCCTACAATGAGCAGTTCTTC. Amino acid sequence: CAGRLAGSYNEQFF.

The chain couples TRBV5-4 to TRBJ1-2; 7 bases line up with TRBD1. CDR3 length: 13 amino acids. With 0 bases clipped from V and 6 bases from J, the junction kept 2 bases outside the gene matches. CDR1 is SGHNT, CDR2 YYREEE, per germline (reference sequence). The CDR3 DNA reads TGTGCCAGCAGCTTGGTAAGGGGGCATGGCTACACCTTC. Amino acid sequence: CASSLVRGHGYTF.

This clonotype was observed at least ten times. The chain combines TRBV6-1 with TRBJ1-2; no clear D. The CDR3 totals 16 residues. Per germline, CDR1 MNHNS and CDR2 SASEGT. V shed 2 bases and J shed 8 bases, with 21 bases lying between them. Here the CDR3 reads CASSERGVDPVRGYTF. The CDR3 DNA sequence: TGTGCCAGCAGTGAAAGAGGAGTGGACCCGGTAAGAGGCTACACCTTC.

This clonotype occurred many times. The V and J genes are TRBV6-5 and TRBJ2-2; TRBD2 might be the D (6 bases). V lost 2 bases and J 4 bases, leaving 11 bases between the germline ends. CDR1 and CDR2 from the germline V gene are MNHEY and SVGAGI. The CDR3 totals 15 residues. CDR3 DNA: TGTGCCAGCAGTTACAAGGGACTGGGCACCGGGGAGCTGTTTTTT. As protein: CASSYKGLGTGELFF.